Presented here are 21 T cell receptor beta chains from one specimen sequenced in a study of CD8 T cells in ankylosing spondylitis. Study outcomes and limitations: It appeared that ankylosing spondylitis blood was characterized by a TCR beta motif of several highly homologous variants.

Using its own MiXCR run on the 5' RACE reads, TCRdb lists one record per CDR3 protein. Of over 400,000 distinct CDR3 sequences in the sample, roughly a quarter were seen once. No cognate antigen is known for these TCRs. The specimen sequenced was blood, either unsorted or a sorted T cell fraction (not recorded which). The source is a male donor with ankylosing spondylitis.

The gene calls are TRBV29-1 and TRBJ1-2; no clear D gene. Germline V gene sequence: CDR1 SQVTM, CDR2 ANQGSEA. The CDR3 sequence is 14 residues long. The V gene lost 6 bases and the J gene lost 6 bases, with 20 bases spanning the gap. DNA for the CDR3: TGCAGCGTCCAAACGGCAGTCTTAGTGGATGGCTACACCTTC. It encodes CSVQTAVLVDGYTF.

This clonotype was seen ten or more times. The CDR3 DNA reads TGCGCCAGCAGCCCTCGGCGGGGCGGGAGTCGTGACACCGGGGAGCTGTTTTTT. Translation: CASSPRRGGSRDTGELFF. The rearrangement joins TRBV4-1 to TRBJ2-2; 7 bases match TRBD2. CDR1 is MGHRA, CDR2 YSYEKL, per germline. V shed 4 bases, J shed 3 bases, and the junction held 14 bases outside the gene matches. The CDR3 consists of 18 residues.

In this sample, this clonotype turned up a few times. V usage is TRBV7-8 and J usage is TRBJ2-3; no clear D. V was trimmed by 2 bases and J by 0 bases, leaving 12 bases between them. The CDR3 spans 16 residues. Germline lookup yields CDR1 SGHVS and CDR2 FQNEAQ. CDR3 sequence reads: CASSLPPSLSTDTQYF. Here the CDR3 DNA reads TGTGCCAGCAGCTTACCCCCCAGCTTGAGCACAGATACGCAGTATTTT.

This sequence joins TRBV12-3 or TRBV12-4 and TRBJ2-1; 9 nucleotides match TRBD2. This CDR3 region has 16 residues. Losses at the gene ends were 2 bases for V and 10 bases for J; bases not matched to a gene: 12. In DNA, the CDR3 is TGTGCCAGCAGTTTACCGGCTAGCGGGACCTTGGGGGAGCAGTTCTTC. It encodes CASSLPASGTLGEQFF.

The rearrangement uses TRBV2 and TRBJ2-3; the D call may be TRBD1 or TRBD2 (5 bases each). CDR1 is SNHLY, CDR2 FYNNEI, per germline. The ends were cut back, 10 bases at V and 8 bases at J, with 13 bases in the middle. The CDR3 has 11 residues. As DNA, the CDR3 is TGTGCCACCCGGGGCCCAGGTACGCAGTATTTT. Its translation: CATRGPGTQYF.

This clonotype was observed a few times. This chain connects TRBV29-1 to TRBJ2-1; possible D gene TRBD1, 6 bases. Germline lookup yields CDR1 SQVTM and CDR2 ANQGSEA. The CDR3 extends over 15 amino acids. The V end lost 8 bases, the J end lost 6 bases, and 23 bases lay between the germline ends. CDR3 protein: CSYGTGTRRRNEQFF. The CDR3 bases are TGCAGCTACGGGACCGGGACAAGAAGGCGCAATGAGCAGTTCTTC.

The genes are TRBV10-3 and TRBJ1-1; 7 bases fit TRBD1. The CDR3 extends over 14 amino acids. V lost 4 bases to trimming and J lost 0 bases; unmatched junction nucleotides: 2. Germline CDR1 reads ENHRY; CDR2 reads SYGVKD. In DNA, the CDR3 is TGTGCCATCAGTGGGACAGGTATGAACACTGAAGCTTTCTTT. It specifies CAISGTGMNTEAFF.

The chain employs TRBV5-4 and TRBJ2-3, with D perhaps assigned TRBD1 or TRBD2 (5 bases each). The V gene lost 4 bases and the J gene lost 0 bases, with 15 bases spanning the gap. The CDR3 sequence is 16 residues long. The V gene's germline CDR1 is SGHNT and CDR2 YYREEE (reference sequence). The chain's CDR3 is CASSRAGTRSTDTQYF. CDR3 nucleotide sequence: TGTGCCAGCAGCAGAGCCGGGACGCGTAGCACAGATACGCAGTATTTT.

The V and J genes are TRBV7-9 and TRBJ1-2, with D perhaps matching TRBD1 (6 bases). The CDR3 contains 16 residues. CDR1 and CDR2 from the germline V gene are SEHNR and FQNEAQ (reference sequence). Deletions cut 5 bases from V and 8 bases from J, with 24 bases between. CDR3 sequence reads: CASSPKATGAHTGYTF. The CDR3, as DNA: TGTGCCAGCAGCCCCAAGGCGACGGGGGCGCATACGGGCTACACCTTC.

This clonotype was seen just once. This sequence joins TRBV10-2 and TRBJ2-5; 12 bases fit TRBD2. The CDR3 loop spans 14 amino acids. The V segment lost 4 bases and the J segment 5 bases; nucleotides outside the gene matches: 2. CDR1 WSHSY and CDR2 SAAADI come from the germline V gene. The CDR3 loop is CASSGTSGTETQYF. Written as DNA, the CDR3 is TGCGCCAGCAGTGGGACTAGCGGGACGGAGACCCAGTACTTC.

This clonotype was observed a few times. The chain joins TRBV19 to TRBJ2-7; 9 bases are a match to TRBD1. Germline assignment: CDR1 LNHDA and CDR2 SQIVND (reference sequence). The CDR3 spans 15 residues. The ends lost 5 bases at V and 2 bases at J; junction bases unmatched: 7. The CDR3 DNA sequence: TGTGCCAGTAGTGTCTCCGGGACAGGGACCTACGAGCAGTACTTC. It yields the protein CASSVSGTGTYEQYF.

The chain employs TRBV25-1 and TRBJ1-1, with TRBD1 as a possible D gene (5 bases). V lost 8 bases, J lost 2 bases, and 15 bases lay in between. The length of the CDR3 is 14 residues. Germline lookup yields CDR1 MGHDK and CDR2 SYGVNS. CDR3 loop: CASFTGTANTEAFF. For the CDR3, the DNA is TGTGCCAGCTTCACCGGGACGGCCAACACTGAAGCTTTCTTT.

This sequence joins TRBV5-1 and TRBJ2-1, with D possibly being TRBD1 (6 bases). Germline V gene data show CDR1 as SGHRS and CDR2 as YFSETQ. The CDR3 is 12 amino acids. V was pared by 7 bases and J by 8 bases, with 13 bases between. CDR3 nucleotide sequence: TGCGCCAGCGGACACAGGGTGCATGAGCAGTTCTTC. Protein product: CASGHRVHEQFF.

The chain employs TRBV7-8 and TRBJ1-3; D unclear. Trimming took off 5 bases at V and 4 bases at J, with 18 bases between the two ends. The CDR3 length is 16 residues. Germline CDR1 SGHVS, CDR2 FQNEAQ. The CDR3, as DNA: TGTGCCAGCAGCCCCGCAGGAGGGTACGGGGGAAACACCATATATTTT. Translated, it gives CASSPAGGYGGNTIYF.

The J gene is TRBJ2-3, the V gene TRBV20-1, with D unclear. V gave up 1 base and J gave up 4 bases, with 9 bases separating them. Germline CDR1 is DFQATT and CDR2 is SNEGSKA (reference sequence). The CDR3 sequence is 13 residues long. CDR3 in amino acids: CSARGGAPDTQYF. The DNA of the CDR3 is TGCAGTGCTAGAGGGGGTGCCCCAGATACGCAGTATTTT.

The chain employs TRBV4-1 and TRBJ2-2, with 7 nucleotides matching TRBD1. Unmatched junction bases numbered 5, after V lost 1 base and J lost 6 bases. CDR1 and CDR2 (germline): MGHRA, YSYEKL. This CDR3 has 15 amino acids. CDR3 nucleotide sequence: TGCGCCAGCAGCCAAGCCAAGACAGGGTCCGGGGAGCTGTTTTTT. Protein sequence: CASSQAKTGSGELFF.

The chain uses TRBV4-1 and TRBJ1-2, with D unresolved. Germline CDR1 MGHRA, CDR2 YSYEKL. The ends were cut back, 0 bases at V and 2 bases at J, with 10 bases in the middle. CDR3 length: 15 amino acids. This chain's CDR3 is CASSQDPTPNYGYTF. The CDR3 DNA sequence: TGCGCCAGCAGCCAAGATCCGACACCCAACTATGGCTACACCTTC.

This clonotype turned up a few times. The chain recombines TRBV2 with TRBJ2-1; D possibly corresponds to TRBD1 (6 bases). Trimming removed 6 bases from V and 2 bases from J, with 11 bases in between. The CDR3 totals 14 residues. Germline lookup yields CDR1 SNHLY and CDR2 FYNNEI. In DNA form, the CDR3 reads TGTGCCAGCAGAGGACCAGGGGCCTACAATGAGCAGTTCTTC. This gives the protein CASRGPGAYNEQFF.

This clonotype was found a few times. The chain has TRBV7-2 and TRBJ2-1, with 12 bases matching TRBD1. J lost 7 bases, V lost 5 bases, and 6 bases had no gene match. The V gene's germline CDR1 is SGHTA and CDR2 FQGNSA. The CDR3 is 15 residues long. The CDR3 here is CASSVRGQGANEQFF. As DNA, the CDR3 is TGTGCCAGCAGCGTCAGGGGACAGGGGGCAAATGAGCAGTTCTTC.

V gene TRBV12-3 or TRBV12-4 combines with J gene TRBJ1-1, with 9 bases matching TRBD1. The CDR3 extends over 15 amino acids. With 5 bases clipped from V and 5 bases from J, the junction kept 9 bases outside the gene matches. This CDR3 is CASSPGQGDWTEAFF. The CDR3 bases are TGTGCCAGCAGTCCGGGACAGGGTGATTGGACTGAAGCTTTCTTT.

The V gene is TRBV5-1, the J gene TRBJ2-1, with D possibly TRBD1 on 6 matching bases. The CDR3 loop spans 16 amino acids. The V and J ends lost 4 bases and 3 bases respectively, with 17 bases between them. Germline CDR1 is SGHRS and CDR2 is YFSETQ. The CDR3 here is CASSDGVGQSYNEQFF. The CDR3 DNA reads as TGCGCCAGCAGCGACGGGGTTGGACAGAGCTACAATGAGCAGTTCTTC.